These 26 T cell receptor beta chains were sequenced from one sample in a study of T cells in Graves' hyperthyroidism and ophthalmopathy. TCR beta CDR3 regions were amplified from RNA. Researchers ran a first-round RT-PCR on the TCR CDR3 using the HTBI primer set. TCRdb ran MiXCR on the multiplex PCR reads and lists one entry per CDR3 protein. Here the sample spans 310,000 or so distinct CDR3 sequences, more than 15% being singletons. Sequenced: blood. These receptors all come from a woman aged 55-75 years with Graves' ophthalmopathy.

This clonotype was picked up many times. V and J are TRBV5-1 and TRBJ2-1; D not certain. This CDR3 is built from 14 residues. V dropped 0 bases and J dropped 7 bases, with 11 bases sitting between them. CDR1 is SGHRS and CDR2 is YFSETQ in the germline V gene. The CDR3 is CASSLEALSNEQFF. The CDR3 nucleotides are TGCGCCAGCAGCTTGGAGGCCCTCTCTAATGAGCAGTTCTTC.

CDR3 in DNA: TGTGCCAGCAGCCCGGACAGGGAGTTGAACACTGAAGCTTTCTTT. Its translation: CASSPDRELNTEAFF. This chain uses TRBV28 with TRBJ1-1; 8 bases align to TRBD1. CDR1 MDHEN and CDR2 SYDVKM come from the germline V gene. The CDR3 runs to 15 residues. The J segment lost 0 bases and the V segment lost 6 bases, leaving 6 bases of the junction unmatched.

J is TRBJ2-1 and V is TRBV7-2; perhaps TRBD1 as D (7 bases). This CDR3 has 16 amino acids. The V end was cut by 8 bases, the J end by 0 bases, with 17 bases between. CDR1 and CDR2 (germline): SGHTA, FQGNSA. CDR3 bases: TGTGCCAGCCAACGGCGCAGGGGGGACTCCTACAATGAGCAGTTCTTC. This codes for CASQRRRGDSYNEQFF.

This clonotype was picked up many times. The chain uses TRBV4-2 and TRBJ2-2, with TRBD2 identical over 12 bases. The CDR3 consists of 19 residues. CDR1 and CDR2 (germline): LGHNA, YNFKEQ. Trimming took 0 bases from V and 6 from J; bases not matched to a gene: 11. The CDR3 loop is CASSQDWLAGGRHPGELFF. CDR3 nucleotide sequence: TGTGCCAGCAGCCAAGATTGGCTAGCGGGGGGGCGTCACCCCGGGGAGCTGTTTTTT.

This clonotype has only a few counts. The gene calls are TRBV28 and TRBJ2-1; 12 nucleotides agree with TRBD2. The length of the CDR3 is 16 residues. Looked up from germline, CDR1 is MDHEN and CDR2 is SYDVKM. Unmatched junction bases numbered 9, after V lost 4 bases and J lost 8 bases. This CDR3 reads CASSSRLAGDFYEQFF. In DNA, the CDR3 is TGTGCCAGCAGTTCCCGACTAGCGGGAGATTTCTATGAGCAGTTCTTC.

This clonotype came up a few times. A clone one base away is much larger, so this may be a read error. CDR3 protein: CASSLGRSYGYAF. The CDR3 DNA reads as TGTGCCAGCAGTTTGGGCAGGTCCTATGGCTACGCCTTC. This chain links TRBV12-3 or TRBV12-4 with TRBJ1-2; D is ambiguous. This CDR3 spans 13 amino acids.

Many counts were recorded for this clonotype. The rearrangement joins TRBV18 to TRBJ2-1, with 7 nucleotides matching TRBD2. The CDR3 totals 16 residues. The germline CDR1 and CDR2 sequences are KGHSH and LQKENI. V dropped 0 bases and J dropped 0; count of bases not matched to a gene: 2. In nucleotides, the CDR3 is TGTGCCAGCTCACCACCGGGGGGGGGCTCCTACAATGAGCAGTTCTTC. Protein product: CASSPPGGGSYNEQFF.

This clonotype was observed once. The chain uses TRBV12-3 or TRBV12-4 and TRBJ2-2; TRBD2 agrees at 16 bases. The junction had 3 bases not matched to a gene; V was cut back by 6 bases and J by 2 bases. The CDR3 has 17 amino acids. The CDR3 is CASSGTSGGANTGELFF. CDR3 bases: TGTGCCAGCAGCGGGACTAGCGGGGGGGCCAACACCGGGGAGCTGTTTTTT.

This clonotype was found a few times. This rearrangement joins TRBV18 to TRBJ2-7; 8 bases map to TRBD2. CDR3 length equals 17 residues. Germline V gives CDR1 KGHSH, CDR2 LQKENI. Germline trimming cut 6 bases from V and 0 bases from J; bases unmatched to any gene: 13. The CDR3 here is CASSPNPLAGSSYEQYF. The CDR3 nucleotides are TGTGCCAGCTCCCCAAACCCCTTAGCGGGGAGCTCCTACGAGCAGTACTTC. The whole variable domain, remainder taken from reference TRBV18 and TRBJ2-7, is NAGVMQNPRHLVRRRGQEARLRCSPMKGHSHVYWYRQLPEEGLKFMVYLQKENIIDESGMPKERFSAEFPKEGPSILRIQQVVRGDSAAYFCASSPNPLAGSSYEQYFGPGTRLTVT.

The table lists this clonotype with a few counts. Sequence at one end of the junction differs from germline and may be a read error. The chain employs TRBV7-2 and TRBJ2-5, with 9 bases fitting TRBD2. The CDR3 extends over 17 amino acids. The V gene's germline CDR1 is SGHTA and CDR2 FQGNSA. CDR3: CASSPQTGTSRQETQYF. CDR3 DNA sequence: TGCGCCAGCAGCCCCCAGACCGGGACTAGCAGACAAGAGACCCAGTACTTC.

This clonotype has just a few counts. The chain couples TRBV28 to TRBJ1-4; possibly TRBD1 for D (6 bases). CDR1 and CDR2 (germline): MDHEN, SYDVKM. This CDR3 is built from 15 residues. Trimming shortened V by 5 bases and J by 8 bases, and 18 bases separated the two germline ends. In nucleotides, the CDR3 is TGTGCCAGCAGTGCACGGGACACCCGAGGGGAAAAACTGTTTTTT. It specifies CASSARDTRGEKLFF.

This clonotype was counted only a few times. The CDR3 is CASMFGTETQYF. The CDR3 nucleotides are TGTGCCAGCATGTTTGGGACGGAGACCCAGTACTTC. The chain carries TRBV2 and TRBJ2-5; the D gene could be TRBD1 or TRBD2 (5 bases each). The length of the CDR3 is 12 residues. Germline CDR1 is SNHLY and CDR2 is FYNNEI. The V end lost 7 bases, the J end lost 5 bases, and 11 bases lay between the germline ends.

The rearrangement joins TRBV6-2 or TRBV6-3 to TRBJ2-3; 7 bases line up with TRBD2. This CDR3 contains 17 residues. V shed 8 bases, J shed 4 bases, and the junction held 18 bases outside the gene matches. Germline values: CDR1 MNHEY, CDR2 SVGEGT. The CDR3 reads CASSDPVSASGADTQYF. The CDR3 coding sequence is TGTGCCAGCTCAGACCCCGTCTCGGCTAGCGGAGCAGATACGCAGTATTTT.

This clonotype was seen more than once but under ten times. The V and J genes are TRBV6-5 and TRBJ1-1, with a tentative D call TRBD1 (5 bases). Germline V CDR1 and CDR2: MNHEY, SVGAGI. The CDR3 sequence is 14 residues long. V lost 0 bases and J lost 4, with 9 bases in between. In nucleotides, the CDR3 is TGTGCCAGCAGTTACTCGCAGGGTTTCACTGAAGCTTTCTTT. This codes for CASSYSQGFTEAFF.

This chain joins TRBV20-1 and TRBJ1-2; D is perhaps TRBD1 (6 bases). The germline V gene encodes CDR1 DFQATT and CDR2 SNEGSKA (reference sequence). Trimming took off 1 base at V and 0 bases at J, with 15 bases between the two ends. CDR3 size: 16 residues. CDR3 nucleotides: TGCAGTGCTAGAGTCCGGACAGCGGCGGCTAACTATGGCTACACCTTC. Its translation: CSARVRTAAANYGYTF.

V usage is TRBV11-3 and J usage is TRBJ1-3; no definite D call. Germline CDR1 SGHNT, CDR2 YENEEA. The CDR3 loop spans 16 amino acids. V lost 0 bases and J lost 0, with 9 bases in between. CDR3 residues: CASSLDGANSGNTIYF. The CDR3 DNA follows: TGTGCCAGCAGCTTAGATGGTGCCAACTCTGGAAACACCATATATTTT.

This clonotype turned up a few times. CDR3 coding DNA: TGTGCCAGCAGTTTAATCTACCCGGGACAGGGGTCTTGGTCCAGCACAGATACGCAGTATTTT. Protein product: CASSLIYPGQGSWSSTDTQYF. This chain links TRBV27 with TRBJ2-3; TRBD1 matches at 10 bases. Germline-derived CDR1 and CDR2 are MNHEY and SMNVEV (reference sequence). The CDR3 consists of 21 residues. V gave up 2 bases and J gave up 0 bases; unmatched junction bases: 17.

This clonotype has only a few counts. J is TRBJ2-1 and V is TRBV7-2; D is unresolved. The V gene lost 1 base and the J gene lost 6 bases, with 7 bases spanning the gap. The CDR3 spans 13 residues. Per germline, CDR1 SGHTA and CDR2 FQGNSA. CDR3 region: CASSLGQSNEQFF. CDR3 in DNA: TGTGCCAGCAGCTTAGGGCAGAGCAATGAGCAGTTCTTC. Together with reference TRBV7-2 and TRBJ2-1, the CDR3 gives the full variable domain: GAGVSQSPSNKVTEKGKDVELRCDPISGHTALYWYRQSLGQGLEFLIYFQGNSAPDKSGLPSDRFSAERTGGSVSTLTIQRTQQEDSAVYLCASSLGQSNEQFFGPGTRLTVL.

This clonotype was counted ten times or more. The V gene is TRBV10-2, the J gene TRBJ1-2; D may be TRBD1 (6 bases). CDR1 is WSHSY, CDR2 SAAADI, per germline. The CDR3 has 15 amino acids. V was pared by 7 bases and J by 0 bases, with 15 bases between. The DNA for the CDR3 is TGCGCCAGCACCCGGACAGCGGCGGCTAACTATGGCTACACCTTC. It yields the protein CASTRTAAANYGYTF.

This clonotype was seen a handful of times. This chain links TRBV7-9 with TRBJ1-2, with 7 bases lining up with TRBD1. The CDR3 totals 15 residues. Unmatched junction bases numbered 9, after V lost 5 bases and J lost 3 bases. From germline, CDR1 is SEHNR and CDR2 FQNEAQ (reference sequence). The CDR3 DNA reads TGTGCCAGCAGCCCGGGAGGAGGGGGCCACTATGGCTACACCTTC. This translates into CASSPGGGGHYGYTF.

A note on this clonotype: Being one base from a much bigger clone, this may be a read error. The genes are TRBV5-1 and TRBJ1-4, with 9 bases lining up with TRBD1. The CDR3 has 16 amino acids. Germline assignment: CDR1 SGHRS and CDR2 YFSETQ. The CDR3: CASGLGGQGPNEKLFF. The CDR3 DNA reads TGTGCCAGCGGCTTGGGGGGACAGGGTCCTAATGAAAAACTGTTTTTT.

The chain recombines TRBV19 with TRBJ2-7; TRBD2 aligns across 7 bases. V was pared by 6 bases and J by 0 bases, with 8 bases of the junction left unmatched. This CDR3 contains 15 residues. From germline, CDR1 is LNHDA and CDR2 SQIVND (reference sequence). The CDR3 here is CASSLREGTSYEQYF. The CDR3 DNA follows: TGTGCCAGTAGCTTAAGGGAGGGGACCTCCTACGAGCAGTACTTC.

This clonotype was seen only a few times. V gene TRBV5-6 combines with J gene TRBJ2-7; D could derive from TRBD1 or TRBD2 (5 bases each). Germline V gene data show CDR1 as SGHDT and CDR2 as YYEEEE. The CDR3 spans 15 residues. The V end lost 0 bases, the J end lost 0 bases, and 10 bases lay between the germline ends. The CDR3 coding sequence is TGTGCCAGCAGCTTGGGGGCAGGGAGCTCCTACGAGCAGTACTTC. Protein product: CASSLGAGSSYEQYF. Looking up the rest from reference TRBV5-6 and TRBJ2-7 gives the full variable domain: DAGVTQSPTHLIKTRGQQVTLRCSPKSGHDTVSWYQQALGQGPQFIFQYYEEEERQRGNFPDRFSGHQFPNYSSELNVNALLLGDSALYLCASSLGAGSSYEQYFGPGTRLTVT.

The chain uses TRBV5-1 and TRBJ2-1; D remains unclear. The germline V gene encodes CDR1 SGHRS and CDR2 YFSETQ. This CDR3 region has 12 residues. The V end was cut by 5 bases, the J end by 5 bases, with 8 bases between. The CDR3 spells CASSPMDNEQFF. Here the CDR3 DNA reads TGCGCCAGCAGTCCGATGGACAATGAGCAGTTCTTC. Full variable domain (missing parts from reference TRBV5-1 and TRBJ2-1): KAGVTQTPRYLIKTRGQQVTLSCSPISGHRSVSWYQQTPGQGLQFLFEYFSETQRNKGNFPGRFSGRQFSNSRSEMNVSTLELGDSALYLCASSPMDNEQFFGPGTRLTVL.

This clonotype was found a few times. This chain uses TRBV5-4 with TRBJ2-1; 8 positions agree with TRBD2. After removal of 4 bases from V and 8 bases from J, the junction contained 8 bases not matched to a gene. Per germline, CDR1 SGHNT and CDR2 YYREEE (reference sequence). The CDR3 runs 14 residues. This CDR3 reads CASSPKREYDEQFF. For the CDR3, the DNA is TGTGCCAGCAGCCCCAAGCGGGAGTATGATGAGCAGTTCTTC.

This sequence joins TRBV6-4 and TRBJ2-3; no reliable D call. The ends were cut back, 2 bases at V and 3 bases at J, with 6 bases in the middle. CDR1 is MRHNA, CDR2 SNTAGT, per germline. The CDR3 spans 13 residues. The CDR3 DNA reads TGTGCCAGCAGTGACAGGGAAACAGATACGCAGTATTTT. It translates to CASSDRETDTQYF.